One and the same sample provided the 31 T cell receptor beta chains below, sequenced in a study of identical twins. Each CDR3 protein gets one entry after TCRdb re-called the 5' RACE reads with MiXCR. The table shows a few hundred thousand distinct CDR3 sequences, with roughly 9% occurring only once. The sequenced sample was naive T cells sorted from blood. Receptors were obtained from a woman aged 50 to 65 in good health.

This clonotype appeared many times. V and J are TRBV3-1 and TRBJ2-1; possibly TRBD1 or TRBD2 for D (6 bases each). CDR1 and CDR2 (germline): LGHDT, YNNKEL (reference sequence). There are 18 residues in the CDR3. The V end lost 0 bases, the J end lost 4 bases, and 19 bases lay between the germline ends. CDR3 amino acids: CASSQDRGTASVYNEQFF. The DNA for the CDR3 is TGTGCCAGCAGCCAAGATAGGGGGACGGCTAGCGTGTACAATGAGCAGTTCTTC.

This clonotype was picked up a small number of times. The chain couples TRBV4-1 to TRBJ2-2; a possible D gene is TRBD2 (6 bases). Trimming took 4 bases from V and 5 from J, leaving 11 bases between them. The CDR3 contains 14 residues. The germline gives CDR1 MGHRA, CDR2 YSYEKL. CDR3 coding DNA: TGCGCCAGCAGCCCGACGGAGGGGACCGGGGAGCTGTTTTTT. Protein product: CASSPTEGTGELFF.

In this sample, this clonotype turned up a few times. The chain recombines TRBV2 with TRBJ2-1; tentatively, D is TRBD1 or TRBD2 (6 bases each). Germline-derived CDR1 and CDR2 are SNHLY and FYNNEI. The CDR3 is 14 residues long. Trimming took 8 bases from V and 9 from J, leaving 20 bases between them. DNA for the CDR3: TGTGCCAGCGGGGATCTGGGGGGCTTCGGTGAGCAGTTCTTC. Translation gives CASGDLGGFGEQFF.

This clonotype was found many times. The chain combines TRBV30 with TRBJ2-1, with 9 bases that match TRBD2. CDR1 and CDR2 (germline): GTSNPN, SVGIG (reference sequence). V shed 4 bases, J shed 1 base, and the junction held 11 bases outside the gene matches. The length of the CDR3 is 17 residues. In nucleotides, the CDR3 is TGTGCCTGGAATAGCGGGAGTAGCTCCCTTTCCTACAATGAGCAGTTCTTC. It yields the protein CAWNSGSSSLSYNEQFF.

V is TRBV11-2 and J is TRBJ2-5; either TRBD1 or TRBD2 may fit D (7 bases each). From germline, CDR1 is SGHAT and CDR2 FQNNGV. The CDR3 totals 16 residues. V was shortened by 5 bases and J by 5 bases, with 21 bases between the two germline ends. CDR3 in amino acids: CASSPLDRAGVETQYF. The CDR3 bases are TGTGCCAGCAGCCCATTAGACAGGGCGGGAGTTGAGACCCAGTACTTC.

This clonotype was seen more than once but under ten times. The rearrangement joins TRBV4-2 to TRBJ2-5, with D tentatively TRBD1 or TRBD2 (5 bases each). The CDR3 length is 16 residues. The germline V and J ends were trimmed by 0 bases and 2 bases, with 13 bases remaining between them. The germline V gene has CDR1 LGHNA and CDR2 YNFKEQ. CDR3 in amino acids: CASSQEGVGEQETQYF. The CDR3 nucleotides read TGTGCCAGCAGCCAAGAGGGTGTAGGGGAGCAAGAGACCCAGTACTTC.

A few counts support this clonotype. The V and J genes are TRBV12-3 or TRBV12-4 and TRBJ2-7; D not resolved. Trimming removed 9 bases from V and 2 bases from J, with 14 bases in between. This CDR3 region has 13 residues. The CDR3 DNA sequence: TGTGCCAGTCCCCTGACCAGTCCCTACGAGCAGTACGTC. Encoded protein: CASPLTSPYEQYV.

This clonotype turned up a few times. V is TRBV6-5 and J is TRBJ2-7; TRBD2 might be the D (5 bases). The V end was cut by 5 bases, the J end by 3 bases, with 14 bases between. Germline V gene sequence: CDR1 MNHEY, CDR2 SVGAGI. The CDR3 covers 14 residues. CDR3 sequence (DNA): TGTGCCAGCAGTCGGATGCGGGCCTTCTACGAGCAGTACTTC. It specifies CASSRMRAFYEQYF.

The sample holds a few counts of this clonotype. CDR3 nucleotides: TGTGCCACCAGCAGAGATGGGGCGCAGTATTTT. Protein product: CATSRDGAQYF. V usage is TRBV15 and J usage is TRBJ2-3; D is unresolved. From germline, CDR1 is LNHNV and CDR2 YYDKDF (reference sequence). Trimming shortened V by 0 bases and J by 10 bases, and 5 bases separated the two germline ends. The CDR3 spans 11 residues.

The sample holds a few counts of this clonotype. CDR3 protein: CASSESNLIGEQFF. CDR3 DNA: TGCGCCAGCAGTGAGTCGAATTTAATAGGTGAGCAGTTCTTC. The chain uses TRBV10-2 and TRBJ2-1; D remains unclear. There are 14 residues in the CDR3. CDR1 and CDR2 from the germline V gene are WSHSY and SAAADI. V dropped 0 bases and J dropped 9 bases, with 12 bases sitting between them.

This clonotype was observed a handful of times. The chain recombines TRBV11-2 with TRBJ2-1; 7 nucleotides align to TRBD2. V shed 4 bases and J 2 bases; nucleotides not matched to a gene: 11. This CDR3 spans 17 amino acids. Germline values: CDR1 SGHAT, CDR2 FQNNGV. CDR3 bases: TGTGCCAGCAGCTCTCTGAGGGGCGGGAGTCCCTACAATGAGCAGTTCTTC. This gives the protein CASSSLRGGSPYNEQFF. Full variable domain (rest looked up from reference TRBV11-2 and TRBJ2-1): EAGVAQSPRYKIIEKRQSVAFWCNPISGHATLYWYQQILGQGPKLLIQFQNNGVVDDSQLPKDRFSAERLKGVDSTLKIQPAKLEDSAVYLCASSSLRGGSPYNEQFFGPGTRLTVL.

This clonotype was seen many times. The CDR3 region is CASSPPGQGAETQYF. DNA for the CDR3: TGTGCCAGCAGCCCGCCCGGACAGGGGGCAGAGACCCAGTACTTC. V usage is TRBV12-3 or TRBV12-4 and J usage is TRBJ2-5; TRBD1 matches 11 bases. The CDR3 covers 15 residues. After removal of 6 bases from V and 4 bases from J, the junction contained 7 bases not matched to a gene.

The genes are TRBV12-3 or TRBV12-4 and TRBJ2-2; 7 nucleotides line up with TRBD1. J gave up 3 bases and V 3 bases, and 1 base lay outside the gene matches. The CDR3 is made up of 14 amino acids. The CDR3 sequence: CASSLGTDTGELFF. The CDR3 nucleotides are TGTGCCAGCAGTTTGGGGACAGACACCGGGGAGCTGTTTTTT.

This clonotype appeared many times. The V gene is TRBV21-1, the J gene TRBJ2-7; the table's D call of TRBD1 was not tested on the DNA. TRBV21-1 is described as a pseudogene. This CDR3 is built from 14 residues. CDR3 sequence reads: CASSIRGLTYEQYF. DNA of the CDR3: TGTGCCAGCAGTATCCGGGGCCTGACCTACGAGCAGTACTTC.

The chain uses TRBV14 and TRBJ2-2, with D unclear. The V gene's germline CDR1 is SGHDN and CDR2 FVKESK. The CDR3 contains 16 residues. The V end was cut by 4 bases, the J end by 5 bases, with 17 bases between. The DNA for the CDR3 is TGTGCCAGCAGCCCCGTCGTAGGGAAAGGAACCGGGGAGCTGTTTTTT. It yields the protein CASSPVVGKGTGELFF. The full variable domain, rest sourced from reference TRBV14 and TRBJ2-2, is EAGVTQFPSHSVIEKGQTVTLRCDPISGHDNLYWYRRVMGKEIKFLLHFVKESKQDESGMPNNRFLAERTGGTYSTLKVQPAELEDSGVYFCASSPVVGKGTGELFFGEGSRLTVL.

The chain has TRBV29-1 and TRBJ1-2; D is undetermined. The CDR3 is 11 residues long. V lost 5 bases, J lost 2 bases, and 6 bases lay in between. Per the germline V gene, CDR1 is SQVTM and CDR2 is ANQGSEA. The CDR3 loop reads CSVSGNYGYTF. In nucleotides, the CDR3 is TGCAGCGTTAGTGGCAACTATGGCTACACCTTC.

This clonotype was detected only a few times. CDR3 residues: CASSLTQSNSPLHF. The CDR3, as DNA: TGTGCCAGCAGTTTGACCCAGAGTAATTCACCCCTCCACTTT. This sequence joins TRBV12-3 or TRBV12-4 and TRBJ1-6; D remains unclear. There are 14 residues in the CDR3. The germline V and J ends were trimmed by 3 bases and 6 bases, with 9 bases remaining between them.

This sequence joins TRBV5-1 and TRBJ2-3, with D possibly matching TRBD2 (6 bases). The CDR3 contains 14 residues. Germline V gives CDR1 SGHRS, CDR2 YFSETQ. V lost 4 bases to trimming and J lost 4 bases, with 13 bases between them. This chain's CDR3 is CASSRLGLSDTQYF. CDR3 DNA: TGCGCCAGCAGCCGACTAGGGTTGTCAGATACGCAGTATTTT.

The chain combines TRBV10-3 with TRBJ2-2, with unresolved D. This CDR3 region has 13 residues. Germline CDR1 and CDR2: ENHRY and SYGVKD. Trimming shortened V by 2 bases and J by 3 bases, and 4 bases separated the two germline ends. CDR3 in DNA: TGTGCCATCAGTGAGGAATACACCGGGGAGCTGTTTTTT. Translation gives CAISEEYTGELFF.

The table lists this clonotype with a few counts. The CDR3 sequence: CASSPPGRTEAFF. Here the CDR3 DNA reads TGTGCCAGCAGCCCCCCGGGTCGGACTGAAGCTTTCTTT. This chain links TRBV27 with TRBJ1-1, with D unclear. Deletions cut 6 bases from V and 5 bases from J, with 13 bases between. This CDR3 is 13 amino acids long. Looked up from germline, CDR1 is MNHEY and CDR2 is SMNVEV (reference sequence).

This sequence joins TRBV20-1 and TRBJ2-1, with 7 bases identical to TRBD2. V lost 1 base, J lost 4 bases, and 7 bases stayed unmatched. Germline CDR1 reads DFQATT; CDR2 reads SNEGSKA (reference sequence). This CDR3 region has 15 residues. This CDR3 reads CSARAVRREYNEQFF. DNA of the CDR3: TGCAGTGCTAGAGCCGTAAGGCGGGAGTACAATGAGCAGTTCTTC.

This clonotype appeared a few times. The chain combines TRBV18 with TRBJ2-5; 7 bases are a match to TRBD2. V trimming: 8 bases; J trimming: 2 bases; junction bases outside the gene matches: 8. Looked up from germline, CDR1 is KGHSH and CDR2 is LQKENI. The CDR3 is made up of 14 amino acids. This CDR3 reads CASQFGEGQETQYF. The CDR3 bases are TGTGCCAGCCAATTCGGGGAGGGGCAAGAGACCCAGTACTTC.

J is TRBJ2-3 and V is TRBV20-1, with D perhaps TRBD2 (6 bases). Germline CDR1 DFQATT, CDR2 SNEGSKA (reference sequence). This CDR3 is 12 amino acids long. The V gene lost 6 bases and the J gene lost 6 bases, with 13 bases spanning the gap. CDR3 DNA sequence: TGCAGTGCCACGGGGGAAAGGGATACGCAGTATTTT. As protein: CSATGERDTQYF.

This clonotype was picked up a small number of times. V and J are TRBV6-7 and TRBJ2-2; 10 bases fit TRBD2. TRBV6-7 is classed as an ORF, of uncertain function. The CDR3 loop spans 16 amino acids. Germline trimming cut 2 bases from V and 5 bases from J; bases unmatched to any gene: 5. The CDR3 loop is CASSYEREGRTGELFF. DNA of the CDR3: TGTGCCAGCAGTTACGAGCGGGAGGGCCGGACCGGGGAGCTGTTTTTT.

This clonotype was counted only a few times. The gene calls are TRBV20-1 and TRBJ2-3, with 7 bases lining up with TRBD2. The CDR3 loop spans 19 amino acids. In germline, CDR1 is DFQATT, CDR2 SNEGSKA (reference sequence). Trimming cost V 1 base and J 0 bases; bases outside gene matches: 16. This chain's CDR3 is CSARANPLTLAVSTDTQYF. For the CDR3, the DNA is TGCAGTGCTAGAGCCAACCCCCTCACGCTAGCGGTTAGCACAGATACGCAGTATTTT.

This clonotype was recorded at least ten times. J is TRBJ2-3 and V is TRBV29-1, with 8 positions matching TRBD2. CDR3 length: 13 amino acids. V lost 7 bases, J lost 5 bases, and 8 bases stayed unmatched. CDR1 and CDR2 from the germline V gene are SQVTM and ANQGSEA. The CDR3 DNA reads as TGCAGCGCTAACCCGGCGGGAGGAGATACGCAGTATTTT. It translates to CSANPAGGDTQYF.

CDR3 protein: CASSSTGDREQYV. The DNA of the CDR3 is TGCGCCAGCAGCTCAACAGGCGACAGGGAGCAGTACGTC. The chain has TRBV5-1 and TRBJ2-7, with a weak D call TRBD1 (6 bases). Trimming left V 3 bases short and J 7 bases short, with 14 bases between. Looked up from germline, CDR1 is SGHRS and CDR2 is YFSETQ. There are 13 residues in the CDR3.

This clonotype has a handful of counts. This chain connects TRBV15 to TRBJ2-5, with 7 bases lining up with TRBD1. This CDR3 contains 14 residues. V shed 1 base and J 3 bases; nucleotides not matched to a gene: 2. Germline lookup yields CDR1 LNHNV and CDR2 YYDKDF (reference sequence). The CDR3, as DNA: TGTGCCACCAGCAGAGCTACAGGGGAAGAGACCCAGTACTTC. This codes for CATSRATGEETQYF.

In this sample, this clonotype turned up a few times. This rearrangement joins TRBV9 to TRBJ1-1, with a weak D call TRBD1 (5 bases). V shed 4 bases and J shed 6 bases, with 13 bases lying between them. The length of the CDR3 is 13 residues. CDR1 and CDR2 from the germline V gene are SGDLS and YYNGEE. DNA for the CDR3: TGTGCCAGCAGCCCCCGGGGAGGGGCTGAAGCTTTCTTT. It encodes CASSPRGGAEAFF. Combining the CDR3 with reference TRBV9 and TRBJ1-1 gives the whole variable domain DSGVTQTPKHLITATGQRVTLRCSPRSGDLSVYWYQQSLDQGLQFLIQYYNGEERAKGNILERFSAQQFPDLHSELNLSSLELGDSALYFCASSPRGGAEAFFGQGTRLTVV.

This clonotype appeared a few times. The CDR3 region has the DNA TGTGCCAGCAGCTCAAATAGGCGGGAGCTGTTTTTT. Translating it yields CASSSNRRELFF. The V call is TRBV11-2, the J call TRBJ2-2; D gene unclear. V lost 4 bases and J lost 9, with 9 bases in between. This CDR3 has 12 amino acids. Germline-derived CDR1 and CDR2 are SGHAT and FQNNGV.

J is TRBJ2-7 and V is TRBV4-1; D unresolved. The CDR3 contains 15 residues. Germline V gene data show CDR1 as MGHRA and CDR2 as YSYEKL. V was clipped by 2 bases and J by 3 bases, with 14 bases between them. The CDR3 DNA reads TGCGCCAGCAGCCAACCCAGGAAAAATCACTACGAGCAGTACTTC. This gives the protein CASSQPRKNHYEQYF.